A selection of T cell receptor beta chains follows, all from one sample in a study of cytomegalovirus exposure and HLA in healthy donors. TCRdb keeps only in-frame clones here, not all; method: immunoSEQ multiplex PCR. This sample has more than 100,000 clones, with 80% to 85% found just once. Sequencing used PBMCs. All receptors come from a woman aged 45-59 years in good health and CMV-seropositive. Both conserved end residues are part of each CDR3. D genes are given only for firm matches. Clone size is given for some rows only: seen once, a few or many times, or a class if the clone is expanded.

j_call	clone_size	d_call	v_call	cdr3_aa	cdr3_nt
TRBJ1-1	.	.	TRBV27	CASSSTGMEAFF	TGTGCCAGCAGCTCCACAGGGATGGAAGCTTTCTTT
TRBJ1-1	.	.	TRBV28	CASSLYTGGPEAFF	TGTGCCAGCAGTTTATACACGGGGGGCCCTGAAGCTTTCTTT
TRBJ2-5	.	TRBD2	TRBV6-5	CASSYSNPGGETQYF	TGTGCCAGCAGTTACTCGAATCCGGGGGGAGAGACCCAGTACTTC
TRBJ2-3	.	TRBD2	TRBV28	CATGTSATDTQYF	TGTGCCACCGGCACTAGCGCCACAGATACGCAGTATTTT
TRBJ1-1	few	TRBD1	TRBV5-1	CASSDRVNTEAFF	TGCGCCAGCAGCGACAGGGTTAACACTGAAGCTTTCTTT
TRBJ2-1	once	.	TRBV7-6	CASSPRPGTSLVYNEQFF	TGTGCCAGCAGCCCCCGGCCCGGGACTTCCCTGGTGTACAATGAGCAGTTCTTC
TRBJ1-3	.	.	TRBV5-1	CASSLNGGSGNTIYF	TGCGCCAGCAGCTTGAACGGAGGCTCTGGAAACACCATATATTTT
TRBJ2-7	.	TRBD2	TRBV27	CASRRLAGSSYEQYF	TGTGCCAGCAGGAGACTAGCGGGGAGCTCCTACGAGCAGTACTTC
TRBJ1-2	.	TRBD1	TRBV5-1	CASSLRGRRNYGYTF	TGCGCCAGCAGCCTCAGGGGGCGCCGGAACTATGGCTACACCTTC
TRBJ2-7	.	TRBD2	TRBV28	CASSLLAGGSYEQYF	TGTGCCAGCAGTTTATTGGCGGGAGGGTCCTACGAGCAGTACTTC
TRBJ2-7	few	TRBD1	TRBV2	CASSLYTRTGEQYF	TGTGCCAGCAGTCTATATACCCGGACAGGGGAGCAGTACTTC
TRBJ2-1	.	.	TRBV12-1	CASTFRPGYNEQFF	TGTGCCAGCACCTTTCGACCGGGTTACAATGAGCAGTTCTTC
TRBJ1-1	.	.	TRBV27	CASSLVGGEAFF	TGTGCCAGCAGTTTGGTCGGAGGTGAAGCTTTCTTT
TRBJ1-1	.	.	TRBV5-1	CASRDQTGVTEAFF	TGCGCCAGCAGGGATCAAACGGGAGTCACTGAAGCTTTCTTT
TRBJ2-7	.	.	TRBV27	CASSFSGAPYEQYF	TGTGCCAGCAGTTTTAGCGGCGCCCCCTACGAGCAGTACTTC
TRBJ1-2	.	TRBD1	TRBV15	CATSRAGQGSNYGYTF	TGTGCCACCAGCAGGGCAGGACAGGGGAGTAACTATGGCTACACCTTC
TRBJ2-3	.	TRBD2	TRBV9	CASSLENGGAGDTQYF	TGTGCCAGCAGCCTAGAGAACGGGGGGGCGGGAGATACGCAGTATTTT
TRBJ1-1	.	TRBD1	TRBV6-6	CASSYTGVTEAFF	TGCGCCAGCAGTTATACAGGGGTCACTGAAGCTTTCTTT
TRBJ2-2	.	TRBD2	TRBV5-1	CASSTQRGATGELFF	TGCGCCAGCAGCACCCAGCGGGGGGCCACCGGGGAGCTGTTTTTT
TRBJ2-3	.	.	TRBV6-6	CASSSSGRTDTQYF	TGTGCCAGCAGTTCGAGCGGACGCACAGATACGCAGTATTTT
TRBJ1-1	.	.	TRBV29-1	CSVRGNTEAFF	TGCAGCGTACGAGGGAACACTGAAGCTTTCTTT
TRBJ2-7	.	.	TRBV29-1	CSVVSFSSYEQYF	TGCAGCGTTGTGAGTTTTAGCTCCTACGAGCAGTACTTC
TRBJ2-7	.	TRBD1	TRBV7-9	CASSLAGSTGARLYEQYF	TGTGCCAGCAGCTTAGCGGGGTCGACAGGGGCGAGGCTCTACGAGCAGTACTTC
TRBJ1-3	.	.	TRBV5-5	CASSDYRVRTGNTIYF	TGTGCCAGCAGCGACTACAGGGTGCGAACTGGAAACACCATATATTTT
TRBJ2-1	few	.	TRBV7-6	CASSHNSGEQFF	TGTGCCAGCAGCCATAATAGCGGTGAGCAGTTCTTC
TRBJ2-1	.	.	TRBV7-7	CASSLDGVTYNEQFF	TGTGCTAGCAGCTTAGACGGGGTAACCTACAATGAGCAGTTCTTC
TRBJ1-5	.	.	TRBV30	CAWRQGNSNQPQHF	TGTGCCTGGAGACAGGGTAATAGCAATCAGCCCCAGCATTTT
TRBJ2-2	.	TRBD2	TRBV7-2	CASSLMLAGNTGELFF	TGTGCCAGCAGCTTAATGTTAGCGGGTAACACCGGGGAGCTGTTTTTT